This is a list of T cell receptor beta chains from one sample in a study of cytomegalovirus exposure and HLA in healthy donors. Data came from immunoSEQ multiplex PCR; TCRdb stores just in-frame clones and leaves some out. This table has about 200,000 clones, roughly 87% appearing once. Sequencing used PBMCs. These receptors were obtained from a man in his forties in good health and CMV-seropositive. The CDR3 runs from the conserved cysteine through the conserved F or W. A D gene is named only where the DNA matches it firmly. For some rows the clone size is stated as once, few or many, or as a class when expanded; others skip it.

CDR3 DNA: TGTGCCAGTAGTACGGACAGGGGGCAAGCGAGCAATCAGCCCCAGCATTTT; CDR3 protein: CASSTDRGQASNQPQHF; J gene: TRBJ1-5; D gene: TRBD1; clone size: NA; V gene: TRBV19
CDR3 DNA: TGTGCCAGTAGTATAGTGACGGGGGGCAATCAGCCCCAGCATTTT; CDR3 protein: CASSIVTGGNQPQHF; J gene: TRBJ1-5; D gene: NA; clone size: NA; V gene: TRBV19
CDR3 DNA: TGTGCCACCAGCAGAGATAGCCGGGAGCAGTTCTTC; CDR3 protein: CATSRDSREQFF; J gene: TRBJ2-1; D gene: NA; clone size: NA; V gene: TRBV15
CDR3 DNA: TGTGCCAGCAGCCTGGAGGGCCGATACACCGGGGAGCTGTTTTTT; CDR3 protein: CASSLEGRYTGELFF; J gene: TRBJ2-2; D gene: NA; clone size: NA; V gene: TRBV6-5
CDR3 DNA: TGTGCCAGCAGTTCCAGGGACACCCGAAATCAGCCCCAGCATTTT; CDR3 protein: CASSSRDTRNQPQHF; J gene: TRBJ1-5; D gene: NA; clone size: once; V gene: TRBV27
CDR3 DNA: TGCGCCAGCAGCTTAGGAGGTCAAGAGACCCAGTACTTC; CDR3 protein: CASSLGGQETQYF; J gene: TRBJ2-5; D gene: NA; clone size: NA; V gene: TRBV5-1
CDR3 DNA: TGTGCCAGCAGCCTCGGACAGGGGCCAGATACGCAGTATTTT; CDR3 protein: CASSLGQGPDTQYF; J gene: TRBJ2-3; D gene: TRBD1; clone size: NA; V gene: TRBV28
CDR3 DNA: TGCGCCAGCTCAAAGGCCGGGACAGGGGGCAATGAGCAGTTCTTC; CDR3 protein: CASSKAGTGGNEQFF; J gene: TRBJ2-1; D gene: TRBD1; clone size: NA; V gene: TRBV10-1
CDR3 DNA: TGTGCCAGCAGCGTAAGAACAGGGGGTTCCTCTGGGGCCAACGTCCTGACTTTC; CDR3 protein: CASSVRTGGSSGANVLTF; J gene: TRBJ2-6; D gene: TRBD1; clone size: NA; V gene: TRBV9
CDR3 DNA: TGTGCCAGCAGTCCGGCGACAGGGAAGTTATACAATGAGCAGTTCTTC; CDR3 protein: CASSPATGKLYNEQFF; J gene: TRBJ2-1; D gene: TRBD1; clone size: NA; V gene: TRBV27
CDR3 DNA: TGTGCCAGCTCACCACTTACAGGCGAAAAGAACTATGGCTACACCTTC; CDR3 protein: CASSPLTGEKNYGYTF; J gene: TRBJ1-2; D gene: NA; clone size: NA; V gene: TRBV18
CDR3 DNA: TGTGCCAGCAGTCGACAGGGCGTCACTGAAGCTTTCTTT; CDR3 protein: CASSRQGVTEAFF; J gene: TRBJ1-1; D gene: TRBD1; clone size: NA; V gene: TRBV2
CDR3 DNA: TGTGCCAGCAGTTATGCGGGAGGGTACGAGCAGTACTTC; CDR3 protein: CASSYAGGYEQYF; J gene: TRBJ2-7; D gene: TRBD2; clone size: few; V gene: TRBV27
CDR3 DNA: TGTGCCAGCAGCTTTTCCAGGGTGAGGGGCTACACCTTC; CDR3 protein: CASSFSRVRGYTF; J gene: TRBJ1-2; D gene: NA; clone size: NA; V gene: TRBV5-6
CDR3 DNA: TGCAGCGTTGAAGAAAGCCCCTACGAGCAGTACTTC; CDR3 protein: CSVEESPYEQYF; J gene: TRBJ2-7; D gene: NA; clone size: NA; V gene: TRBV29-1
CDR3 DNA: TGTGCCAGCAGCGAGGGACAGGTGAACACTGAAGCTTTCTTT; CDR3 protein: CASSEGQVNTEAFF; J gene: TRBJ1-1; D gene: TRBD1; clone size: NA; V gene: TRBV7-9
CDR3 DNA: TGTGCCAGCAGTGAAGGCACAGGGGCTAACTATGGCTACACCTTC; CDR3 protein: CASSEGTGANYGYTF; J gene: TRBJ1-2; D gene: TRBD1; clone size: NA; V gene: TRBV25-1
CDR3 DNA: TGTGCCAGCAGCGTAGACCATAGCTTCTCCTACGAGCAGTACTTC; CDR3 protein: CASSVDHSFSYEQYF; J gene: TRBJ2-7; D gene: NA; clone size: NA; V gene: TRBV9
CDR3 DNA: TGTGCCAGCAGCCCGACAGGGGACACCTACGAGCAGTACTTC; CDR3 protein: CASSPTGDTYEQYF; J gene: TRBJ2-7; D gene: TRBD1; clone size: once; V gene: TRBV7-9
CDR3 DNA: TGTGCCAGCAGGAAACTAGCGGGAGGGATCGATGAGCAGTTCTTC; CDR3 protein: CASRKLAGGIDEQFF; J gene: TRBJ2-1; D gene: TRBD2; clone size: few; V gene: TRBV2
CDR3 DNA: TGTGCCAGCAGTTACTTAAGGGGTCGAGAGACCCAGTACTTC; CDR3 protein: CASSYLRGRETQYF; J gene: TRBJ2-5; D gene: NA; clone size: NA; V gene: TRBV6-5
CDR3 DNA: TGTGCCAGCACTGAGGCTTTCTTT; CDR3 protein: CASTEAFF; J gene: TRBJ1-1; D gene: NA; clone size: once; V gene: TRBV3-1/TRBV3-2
CDR3 DNA: TGTGCCAGTAGTGCCGGGACAGGGGGCAGCTATGGCTACACCTTC; CDR3 protein: CASSAGTGGSYGYTF; J gene: TRBJ1-2; D gene: TRBD1; clone size: once; V gene: TRBV19
CDR3 DNA: TGCGCCAGCAGCGACACAGGGAATCAGTTCTTC; CDR3 protein: CASSDTGNQFF; J gene: TRBJ2-1; D gene: NA; clone size: NA; V gene: TRBV5-1